These 15 T cell receptor beta chains originate from one sample sequenced in a study of T-cell reconstitution after alpha-beta-depleted transplantation in children. Construction of the TCRbeta library involved unique molecular identifiers. Each CDR3 protein gets one entry after TCRdb re-called the PCR reads with MiXCR. The sample lists around 370,000 distinct CDR3 sequences, around 16% seen once, with around 41% in the top ten. The sequenced sample was PBMCs, mostly from graft donor cells, obtained 360 days after TCRalphabeta/CD19-depleted stem cell transplant. The receptors originated from a male patient aged 2 to 9 who had a stem cell transplant for acute lymphoblastic leukemia, so the T cells may come from the graft donor.

V gene TRBV4-1 combines with J gene TRBJ1-5, with TRBD1 matching 8 bases. V shed 1 base and J 10 bases; nucleotides not matched to a gene: 6. The germline gives CDR1 MGHRA, CDR2 YSYEKL. This CDR3 has 14 amino acids. The DNA for the CDR3 is TGCGCCAGCAGCCAAGTGAGCGGGACAGGCCCCCAGCATTTT. It yields the protein CASSQVSGTGPQHF.

The rearrangement joins TRBV7-9 to TRBJ2-5; D might be TRBD1 (6 bases). Deletions cut 1 base from V and 5 bases from J, with 8 bases between. The CDR3 has 13 amino acids. Germline CDR1 and CDR2: SEHNR and FQNEAQ (reference sequence). CDR3 sequence: CASSLEGHETQYF. The DNA of the CDR3 is TGTGCCAGCAGCTTAGAGGGACACGAGACCCAGTACTTC.

V gene TRBV7-3 combines with J gene TRBJ2-7, with D possibly matching TRBD1 (6 bases). This CDR3 has 14 residues. Trimming removed 1 base at V and 2 bases at J, with 9 bases between. Germline V gene lookup returns CDR1 SGHTA and CDR2 FQGTGA. This chain's CDR3 is CASSLSWGPYEQYF. For the CDR3, the DNA is TGTGCCAGCAGCTTAAGCTGGGGGCCCTACGAGCAGTACTTC.

This clonotype was detected only a few times. The gene calls are TRBV3-1 and TRBJ2-5; the D call may be TRBD1 or TRBD2 (5 bases each). Germline V CDR1 and CDR2: LGHDT, YNNKEL (reference sequence). With 6 bases removed from V and 4 bases from J, the gap between germline ends came to 12 bases. The CDR3 contains 13 residues. The CDR3 region has the DNA TGTGCCAGCAGTCGACGTGGGGGAGAGACCCAGTACTTC. The encoded protein is CASSRRGGETQYF.

The chain carries TRBV5-1 and TRBJ2-7; the D is unclear. The length of the CDR3 is 13 residues. V shed 6 bases and J shed 0 bases, with 10 bases lying between them. Per germline, CDR1 SGHRS and CDR2 YFSETQ. The CDR3 loop reads CASNGENSYEQYF. The CDR3 DNA is TGCGCCAGCAATGGGGAAAACTCCTACGAGCAGTACTTC. Full variable domain (outside the CDR3, taken from reference TRBV5-1 and TRBJ2-7): KAGVTQTPRYLIKTRGQQVTLSCSPISGHRSVSWYQQTPGQGLQFLFEYFSETQRNKGNFPGRFSGRQFSNSRSEMNVSTLELGDSALYLCASNGENSYEQYFGPGTRLTVT.

V gene TRBV4-1 combines with J gene TRBJ2-2; a weak D match, TRBD1 (5 bases). V was shortened by 3 bases and J by 0 bases, with 11 bases between the two germline ends. The CDR3 spans 16 residues. Germline values: CDR1 MGHRA, CDR2 YSYEKL. The CDR3 region is CASSQNRITNTGELFF. The CDR3 coding sequence is TGCGCCAGCAGCCAGAACAGGATTACGAACACCGGGGAGCTGTTTTTT.

This clonotype appeared many times. The CDR3 loop is CASETGGLNTQYF. Here the CDR3 DNA reads TGTGCCAGTGAGACAGGGGGCTTAAATACGCAGTATTTT. The chain recombines TRBV7-9 with TRBJ2-3; 10 nucleotides align to TRBD1. J gave up 7 bases and V 9 bases, and 7 bases lay outside the gene matches. Germline V gene sequence: CDR1 SEHNR, CDR2 FQNEAQ (reference sequence). The CDR3 totals 13 residues.

The gene calls are TRBV6-5 and TRBJ2-1, with D hard to call. From germline, CDR1 is MNHEY and CDR2 SVGAGI. Trimming left V 0 bases short and J 6 bases short, with 21 bases between. The CDR3 length is 18 residues. This chain's CDR3 is CASSYSRSPLGSGNEQFF. Here the CDR3 DNA reads TGTGCCAGCAGTTACTCGAGGTCCCCTTTGGGTAGTGGCAATGAGCAGTTCTTC.

The chain uses TRBV6-2 or TRBV6-3 and TRBJ1-3, with unresolved D. The CDR3 is 15 residues long. Germline CDR1 is MNHEY and CDR2 is SVGEGT. Trimming cost V 2 bases and J 0 bases, with 8 bases left between them. The CDR3 loop is CASSYAAYSGNTIYF. The CDR3 nucleotides are TGTGCCAGCAGTTACGCAGCTTACTCTGGAAACACCATATATTTT.

V is TRBV10-3 and J is TRBJ2-3, with unresolved D. Trimming cost V 4 bases and J 2 bases, with 10 bases left between them. Germline-derived CDR1 and CDR2 are ENHRY and SYGVKD. There are 14 residues in the CDR3. The CDR3 here is CAISVLQDTDTQYF. The CDR3 DNA is TGTGCCATCAGTGTCTTGCAGGACACAGATACGCAGTATTTT.

This clonotype has at least ten counts. The chain links TRBV11-2 to TRBJ2-1; perhaps TRBD2 as D (6 bases). The CDR3 is made up of 14 amino acids. Germline V CDR1 and CDR2: SGHAT, FQNNGV. Trimming took 4 bases from V and 0 from J, leaving 7 bases between them. This chain's CDR3 is CASSYSGSYNEQFF. The DNA of the CDR3 is TGTGCCAGCAGCTATAGCGGCTCCTACAATGAGCAGTTCTTC.

This clonotype was observed many times. The J gene is TRBJ2-7, the V gene TRBV10-3; maybe TRBD2 (6 bases). CDR3 size: 15 residues. Trimming cost V 10 bases and J 4 bases, with 23 bases left between them. Germline CDR1 reads ENHRY; CDR2 reads SYGVKD. CDR3 in DNA: TGTGCCACCAACCCCTACCCGGGACTCTGGTACGAGCAGTACTTC. Protein sequence: CATNPYPGLWYEQYF.

This clonotype came up a few times. The chain couples TRBV20-1 to TRBJ2-5; D unclear. V lost 3 bases and J 3 bases, leaving 8 bases between the germline ends. CDR3 length equals 12 residues. Germline CDR1 reads DFQATT; CDR2 reads SNEGSKA (reference sequence). The CDR3 spells CSASRLKETQYF. CDR3 sequence (DNA): TGCAGTGCTAGCCGGCTAAAAGAGACCCAGTACTTC.

The chain joins TRBV6-5 to TRBJ2-2; D call uncertain. This CDR3 is 14 amino acids long. Per the germline V gene, CDR1 is MNHEY and CDR2 is SVGAGI. The ends were cut back, 7 bases at V and 4 bases at J, with 13 bases in the middle. The CDR3 DNA sequence: TGTGCCAGCAATTTTGGCGTAGTCACCGGGGAGCTGTTTTTT. Translated, it gives CASNFGVVTGELFF.

This chain joins TRBV7-9 and TRBJ2-5; 10 bases fit TRBD1. Unmatched junction bases numbered 7, after V lost 0 bases and J lost 3 bases. The germline CDR1 and CDR2 sequences are SEHNR and FQNEAQ (reference sequence). This CDR3 comprises 17 residues. The CDR3 loop is CASSLADRDRGKETQYF. CDR3 DNA: TGTGCCAGCAGCTTAGCAGACCGGGACAGGGGAAAAGAGACCCAGTACTTC.